These 29 T cell receptor beta chains were all obtained from the same sample, sequenced in a study of CD8+ T cells in alopecia areata. Extraction and reverse transcription of RNA yielded cDNA as the sequencing template. Generated by immunoSEQ multiplex PCR, the TCRdb table keeps only in-frame clones and is missing some. The sample holds around 140,000 clones; approximately 49% are singletons and the top ten take 18%. The material was CD8+ T cells sorted from blood, obtained at week 0. The receptor set was obtained from a human donor with alopecia areata.

The rearrangement links TRBV6-6 to TRBJ2-7; D perhaps matches TRBD1 (5 bases). Germline lookup yields CDR1 MNHNY and CDR2 SVGAGI (reference sequence). The CDR3 is 16 residues long. V dropped 4 bases and J dropped 3 bases, with 19 bases sitting between them. CDR3 nucleotide sequence: TGTGCCAGCAGTTTTAAAGACAGTATTCCGAGCTACGAGCAGTACTTC. This encodes CASSFKDSIPSYEQYF.

This chain links TRBV30 with TRBJ1-5; D is unresolved. CDR1 and CDR2 (germline): GTSNPN, SVGIG (reference sequence). Trimming cost V 0 bases and J 3 bases, with 6 bases left between them. The CDR3 consists of 13 residues. In nucleotides, the CDR3 is TGTGCCTGGAGTGTAAACAACAATCAGCCCCAGCATTTT. Translating it yields CAWSVNNNQPQHF.

CDR3 sequence (DNA): TGCGCCAGCAGCCAAGGAGTTGGGCAGCAAGAGACCCAGTACTTC. This translates into CASSQGVGQQETQYF. The V gene is TRBV4-1, the J gene TRBJ2-5; D unresolved. V dropped 1 base and J dropped 2 bases, with 11 bases sitting between them. Germline V lookup: CDR1 MGHRA, CDR2 YSYEKL. The CDR3 sequence is 15 residues long.

V usage is TRBV30 and J usage is TRBJ2-1; 8 bases are a match to TRBD1. CDR3 size: 13 residues. CDR1 and CDR2 from the germline V gene are GTSNPN and SVGIG (reference sequence). V trimming: 5 bases; J trimming: 8 bases; junction bases outside the gene matches: 8. This chain's CDR3 is CAWPRTGCDEQFF. As DNA, the CDR3 is TGTGCCTGGCCCCGGACAGGGTGCGATGAGCAGTTCTTC.

The J gene is TRBJ1-2, the V gene TRBV13; 9 nucleotides agree with TRBD1. Per the germline V gene, CDR1 is PRHDT and CDR2 is FYEKMQ (reference sequence). Unmatched junction bases numbered 2, after V lost 5 bases and J lost 7 bases. The CDR3 is 12 amino acids. The CDR3 protein is CASSIQGAGYTF. DNA for the CDR3: TGTGCCAGCAGCATACAGGGGGCTGGCTACACCTTC.

For this clone: The junction and the germline gene differ at one end; a read error may be behind it. V and J are TRBV5-1 and TRBJ2-1, with 9 positions matching TRBD2. CDR1 is SGHRS, CDR2 YFSETQ, per germline. This CDR3 comprises 15 residues. The chain's CDR3 is CAGSRVLAGNNEQFF. The CDR3 DNA follows: TGCGCCGGCAGCCGCGTGCTAGCGGGGAACAATGAGCAGTTCTTC.

This chain joins TRBV6-5 and TRBJ2-1, with TRBD2 matching 12 bases. Germline V CDR1 and CDR2: MNHEY, SVGAGI. The CDR3 consists of 15 residues. Trimming at V came to 5 bases and at J to 5 bases, leaving 4 bases not matched to a gene. The CDR3 here is CASSRTSGTNNEQFF. In DNA, the CDR3 is TGTGCCAGCAGTCGGACTAGCGGGACGAACAATGAGCAGTTCTTC.

This clone showed up just a few times. The chain carries TRBV5-6 and TRBJ2-1; TRBD1 matches at 8 bases. Per the germline V gene, CDR1 is SGHDT and CDR2 is YYEEEE. V lost 0 bases to trimming and J lost 15 bases; unmatched junction nucleotides: 8. CDR3 length: 13 residues. In DNA, the CDR3 is TGTGCCAGCAGCTTGGCCGGGACAGGTTCGCGGTTCTTC. Its translation is CASSLAGTGSRFF.

There are a few counts of this clone. The rearrangement uses TRBV27 and TRBJ1-2; D might be TRBD1 (5 bases). Per germline, CDR1 MNHEY and CDR2 SMNVEV (reference sequence). The CDR3 contains 16 residues. Trimming took off 0 bases at V and 3 bases at J, with 14 bases between the two ends. The CDR3 DNA reads TGTGCCAGCAGTTTATCGGCGGGGGAATACGACTATGGCTACACCTTC. Protein product: CASSLSAGEYDYGYTF.

A few counts support this clone. The CDR3 sequence is CASSVGSDSYEQYF. CDR3 nucleotide sequence: TGTGCCAGCAGCGTAGGGTCAGATTCCTACGAGCAGTACTTC. The gene calls are TRBV9 and TRBJ2-7; D remains unclear. CDR1 is SGDLS, CDR2 YYNGEE, per germline. The length of the CDR3 is 14 residues. Trimming took 0 bases from V and 1 from J, leaving 8 bases between them.

This sequence joins TRBV5-4 and TRBJ2-5; 10 nucleotides match TRBD2. J was trimmed by 1 base and V by 4 bases; bases with no gene match: 4. The germline V gene has CDR1 SGHNT and CDR2 YYREEE (reference sequence). This CDR3 region has 15 residues. CDR3 DNA sequence: TGTGCCAGCAGCCGGACTAGCGGTGTCCAAGAGACCCAGTACTTC. Translating gives CASSRTSGVQETQYF.

The rearrangement uses TRBV6-5 and TRBJ1-1, with a possible D match to TRBD1 (5 bases). This CDR3 region has 15 residues. V shed 0 bases and J shed 3 bases, with 11 bases lying between them. Germline V gene lookup returns CDR1 MNHEY and CDR2 SVGAGI. The CDR3 protein is CASSYSLVGDTEAFF. The CDR3 DNA is TGTGCCAGCAGTTACTCCCTTGTAGGGGACACTGAAGCTTTCTTT.

This clone was observed a few times. This chain connects TRBV27 to TRBJ1-6; TRBD1 might be the D (6 bases). The CDR3 sequence is 14 residues long. V lost 5 bases to trimming and J lost 7 bases, with 12 bases between them. Germline-derived CDR1 and CDR2 are MNHEY and SMNVEV (reference sequence). The CDR3 coding sequence is TGTGCCAGCAGTCTCGGACAGATGAATTCACCCCTCCACTTT. This translates into CASSLGQMNSPLHF.

This clone has just a few counts. This chain links TRBV4-1 with TRBJ2-7; 7 nucleotides align to TRBD2. Germline CDR1 and CDR2: MGHRA and YSYEKL. The CDR3 spans 15 residues. Trimming took 2 bases from V and 1 from J; bases not matched to a gene: 5. Here the CDR3 reads CASSQTMRGSYEQYF. DNA of the CDR3: TGCGCCAGCAGCCAAACGATGCGGGGGTCCTACGAGCAGTACTTC.

J is TRBJ2-7 and V is TRBV4-1; unclear D gene. CDR3 size: 13 residues. Trimming took off 3 bases at V and 6 bases at J, with 12 bases between the two ends. CDR1 MGHRA and CDR2 YSYEKL come from the germline V gene. For the CDR3, the DNA is TGCGCCAGCAGCCAGGTAACTACATTCGAGCAGTACTTC. This codes for CASSQVTTFEQYF.

In its sample, this clone was seen many times. This chain links TRBV4-1 with TRBJ2-1; D unclear. CDR1 is MGHRA and CDR2 is YSYEKL in the germline V gene. This CDR3 comprises 13 residues. V shed 6 bases and J shed 6 bases, with 12 bases lying between them. CDR3 nucleotide sequence: TGCGCCAGCAGTTTCTATCGAGGCAATGAGCAGTTCTTC. The encoded protein is CASSFYRGNEQFF.

J is TRBJ1-1 and V is TRBV27; TRBD1 matches at 9 bases. The V segment lost 5 bases and the J segment 3 bases; nucleotides outside the gene matches: 10. This CDR3 is built from 16 residues. Germline values: CDR1 MNHEY, CDR2 SMNVEV (reference sequence). The DNA of the CDR3 is TGTGCCAGCAGTGGGGGGCCGGGACAGGGTCACACTGAAGCTTTCTTT. Translated: CASSGGPGQGHTEAFF.

The gene calls are TRBV25-1 and TRBJ2-3; D ambiguous. From germline, CDR1 is MGHDK and CDR2 SYGVNS. V gave up 6 bases and J gave up 3 bases, with 4 bases separating them. CDR3 length: 11 amino acids. The DNA of the CDR3 is TGTGCCAGCAGGGAGACAGATACGCAGTATTTT. It encodes CASRETDTQYF.

J is TRBJ2-5 and V is TRBV15; 8 bases line up with TRBD2. The CDR3 loop spans 12 amino acids. Per the germline V gene, CDR1 is LNHNV and CDR2 is YYDKDF (reference sequence). J was trimmed by 5 bases and V by 7 bases; bases with no gene match: 3. The CDR3 sequence is CATTRGGETQYF. The CDR3 DNA follows: TGTGCCACCACACGCGGGGGGGAGACCCAGTACTTC.

This chain connects TRBV2 to TRBJ2-7, with no clear D. Germline CDR1 reads SNHLY; CDR2 reads FYNNEI. The CDR3 covers 13 residues. The V and J ends lost 7 bases and 3 bases respectively, with 13 bases between them. CDR3 DNA sequence: TGTGCCAGCACGAATACGGACGGCTACGAGCAGTACTTC. This sequence encodes CASTNTDGYEQYF.

This clone was observed once. V and J are TRBV30 and TRBJ1-4; the match to TRBD1 covers 8 bases. Trimming at V came to 3 bases and at J to 6 bases, leaving 3 bases not matched to a gene. The CDR3 is 13 residues long. Germline-derived CDR1 and CDR2 are GTSNPN and SVGIG (reference sequence). The CDR3 DNA reads TGTGCCTGGAGGGACAGGGAGGATGAAAAACTGTTTTTT. This translates into CAWRDREDEKLFF.

This clone was found once. The V call is TRBV4-3, the J call TRBJ1-1; D remains unclear. Trimming took 5 bases from V and 2 from J, leaving 9 bases between them. CDR3 size: 13 residues. Germline lookup yields CDR1 LGHNA and CDR2 YSLEER. CDR3 sequence: CASSTGSNTEAFF. The CDR3 DNA is TGCGCCAGCAGCACGGGCTCCAACACTGAAGCTTTCTTT.

This clone was seen more than once but under ten times. The chain has TRBV5-1 and TRBJ2-1; tentatively, D is TRBD1 (6 bases). V lost 1 base and J lost 3, with 8 bases in between. CDR1 is SGHRS, CDR2 YFSETQ, per germline. This CDR3 has 14 residues. CDR3 in amino acids: CASSLWTDYNEQFF. Here the CDR3 DNA reads TGCGCCAGCAGCTTGTGGACAGACTACAATGAGCAGTTCTTC.

The genes are TRBV13 and TRBJ2-3, with no clear D. This CDR3 contains 13 residues. V lost 0 bases to trimming and J lost 3 bases, with 4 bases between them. Germline CDR1 PRHDT, CDR2 FYEKMQ (reference sequence). The CDR3 loop reads CASSLGDTDTQYF. DNA of the CDR3: TGTGCCAGCAGCTTAGGGGATACAGATACGCAGTATTTT.

The chain is built from TRBV4-1 and TRBJ1-1; D is uncertain. V was clipped by 0 bases and J by 6 bases, with 11 bases between them. There are 14 residues in the CDR3. Germline assignment: CDR1 MGHRA and CDR2 YSYEKL. The CDR3 DNA sequence: TGCGCCAGCAGCCAAGACCCGCTAACGGCTGAAGCTTTCTTT. The encoded protein is CASSQDPLTAEAFF.

The rearrangement uses TRBV9 and TRBJ1-2; 7 bases are a match to TRBD1. The CDR3 is made up of 15 amino acids. V was pared by 3 bases and J by 4 bases, with 9 bases of the junction left unmatched. Germline V gene lookup returns CDR1 SGDLS and CDR2 YYNGEE. CDR3 bases: TGTGCCAGCAGCGGAGACAGGGAGATTGGCTATGGCTACACCTTC. This gives the protein CASSGDREIGYGYTF. The variable domain in full, completed from reference TRBV9 and TRBJ1-2, reads DSGVTQTPKHLITATGQRVTLRCSPRSGDLSVYWYQQSLDQGLQFLIQYYNGEERAKGNILERFSAQQFPDLHSELNLSSLELGDSALYFCASSGDREIGYGYTFGSGTRLTVV.

To note about this clone: In the same sample, other DNA sequences code for this CDR3. J is TRBJ2-7 and V is TRBV6-5; the D gene is possibly TRBD1 (6 bases). The germline CDR1 and CDR2 sequences are MNHEY and SVGAGI. This CDR3 has 14 residues. The V and J ends lost 2 bases and 4 bases respectively, with 12 bases between them. CDR3 protein: CASSYAGQGYEQYF. The CDR3 DNA follows: TGTGCCAGCAGTTACGCAGGGCAGGGGTACGAGCAGTACTTC.

The chain recombines TRBV10-3 with TRBJ2-7; D is undetermined. With 5 bases removed from V and 7 bases from J, the gap between germline ends came to 12 bases. This CDR3 is 12 amino acids long. CDR1 and CDR2 (germline): ENHRY, SYGVKD. The CDR3 protein is CAISRPRLEQYF. CDR3 coding DNA: TGTGCCATCAGTCGACCTAGGTTGGAGCAGTACTTC.

The rearrangement joins TRBV7-2 to TRBJ2-3; possible D gene TRBD2, 7 bases. This CDR3 is 16 amino acids long. Germline V gives CDR1 SGHTA, CDR2 FQGNSA. V lost 1 base, J lost 2 bases, and 13 bases lay in between. As DNA, the CDR3 is TGTGCCAGCAGCTTAGTGGCGGGGGCGTTCACAGATACGCAGTATTTT. Residues: CASSLVAGAFTDTQYF.